Presented here are 21 T cell receptor beta chains from one specimen sequenced in a study of blood T cells in healthy people across ages. Primed by a sample-barcoded 5' primer and a J-beta primer mix, a second PCR proceeded for 7 to 11 cycles. TCRdb reprocessed the 5' RACE reads with MiXCR, giving one entry per CDR3 protein. The sample lists around 1,800,000 distinct CDR3 sequences, approximately 40% occurring once. Material for sequencing was blood. The receptors were sampled from a human donor in good health.

The table lists this clonotype with a few counts. The chain is built from TRBV12-3 or TRBV12-4 and TRBJ2-5, with 8 bases lining up with TRBD1. The CDR3 extends over 18 amino acids. Losses at the gene ends were 3 bases for V and 5 bases for J; bases not matched to a gene: 17. The CDR3 region has the DNA TGTGCCAGCAGTTTTCCGCGGACAGGGTCAAATTATCAGGAGACCCAGTACTTC. The encoded protein is CASSFPRTGSNYQETQYF.

The chain is built from TRBV15 and TRBJ2-2, with 9 nucleotides matching TRBD2. This CDR3 is 19 amino acids long. V gave up 1 base and J gave up 1 base; unmatched junction bases: 10. The germline CDR1 and CDR2 sequences are LNHNV and YYDKDF (reference sequence). The CDR3, as DNA: TGTGCCACCAGCAGAGTAGGGGGTAGCGGGGGAAGGAACACCGGGGAGCTGTTTTTT. Amino acid sequence: CATSRVGGSGGRNTGELFF.

Ten or more counts support this clonotype. The gene calls are TRBV12-3 or TRBV12-4 and TRBJ1-1; D gene ambiguous. V was shortened by 3 bases and J by 4 bases, with 6 bases between the two germline ends. The CDR3 is 12 residues long. CDR3 DNA: TGTGCCAGCAGTTTCTGGGGCACTGAAGCTTTCTTT. Its protein product is CASSFWGTEAFF.

The chain employs TRBV28 and TRBJ1-4; D perhaps matches TRBD1 (6 bases). V lost 2 bases to trimming and J lost 0 bases, with 10 bases between them. The CDR3 covers 16 residues. Germline values: CDR1 MDHEN, CDR2 SYDVKM. CDR3 nucleotide sequence: TGTGCCAGCAGTTTAAGGGACATTGCAACTAATGAAAAACTGTTTTTT. As protein: CASSLRDIATNEKLFF.

The gene calls are TRBV5-1 and TRBJ2-5, with TRBD1 as a possible D gene (6 bases). This CDR3 is built from 15 residues. The V gene lost 5 bases and the J gene lost 2 bases, with 16 bases spanning the gap. The germline V gene encodes CDR1 SGHRS and CDR2 YFSETQ. In nucleotides, the CDR3 is TGCGCCAGCAGTCCGGGACAAACACTTCAAGAGACCCAGTACTTC. As protein: CASSPGQTLQETQYF.

The V and J genes are TRBV20-1 and TRBJ2-1; the match to TRBD1 covers 7 bases. CDR1 and CDR2 (germline): DFQATT, SNEGSKA (reference sequence). The junction had 5 bases not matched to a gene; V was cut back by 0 bases and J by 0 bases. The CDR3 totals 16 residues. In nucleotides, the CDR3 is TGCAGTGCTAGAGATAGCAGGGGGAGCTCCTACAATGAGCAGTTCTTC. It codes for CSARDSRGSSYNEQFF.

Points on this clonotype: Compared with germline, one end of the junction differs, possibly owing to a read error. The rearrangement links TRBV12-3 or TRBV12-4 to TRBJ2-7; 7 bases line up with TRBD1. The CDR3 is made up of 13 amino acids. In DNA form, the CDR3 reads TGTGTCAGCAGTAGGGACAGATACTACGAGCAGTACTTC. Protein product: CVSSRDRYYEQYF.

Only a few counts were recorded for this clonotype. A read error may account for a junction end that differs from germline. This chain uses TRBV6-2 or TRBV6-3 with TRBJ2-6; 8 bases align to TRBD1. CDR1 is MNHEY and CDR2 is SVGEGT in the germline V gene. The CDR3 has 19 amino acids. The CDR3 spells CAGSPDRGTYSSGANVLTF. The CDR3 DNA sequence: TGTGCCGGCAGTCCCGACAGGGGAACCTATAGCTCTGGGGCCAACGTCCTGACTTTC.

The V gene is TRBV5-4, the J gene TRBJ2-2, with D possibly matching TRBD2 (6 bases). The CDR3 runs 15 residues. Per the germline V gene, CDR1 is SGHNT and CDR2 is YYREEE (reference sequence). Trimming removed 6 bases from V and 0 bases from J, with 12 bases in between. The CDR3 here is CASTWGVSNTGELFF. Written as DNA, the CDR3 is TGTGCCAGCACCTGGGGGGTATCGAACACCGGGGAGCTGTTTTTT.

The chain combines TRBV6-5 with TRBJ2-7; maybe TRBD2 (6 bases). V gave up 6 bases and J gave up 6 bases, with 21 bases separating them. Germline V lookup: CDR1 MNHEY, CDR2 SVGAGI. This CDR3 region has 15 residues. Here the CDR3 reads CASSKQGGGVGEQYF. CDR3 bases: TGTGCCAGCAGCAAGCAAGGCGGCGGGGTAGGCGAGCAGTACTTC.

J is TRBJ2-1 and V is TRBV20-1; 14 bases match TRBD2. From germline, CDR1 is DFQATT and CDR2 SNEGSKA (reference sequence). The trim removed 4 bases at V and 4 bases at J, leaving 3 bases unmatched. This CDR3 is 15 amino acids long. The CDR3 sequence is CSATGLAGVYNEQFF. In DNA form, the CDR3 reads TGCAGTGCTACGGGACTAGCGGGGGTATACAATGAGCAGTTCTTC.

The rearrangement links TRBV5-5 to TRBJ2-5, with D possibly being TRBD2 (5 bases). Germline V gene data show CDR1 as SGHKS and CDR2 as YYEKEE (reference sequence). Between the trimmed V and J ends, which lost 0 bases and 3 bases, there was a span of 18 bases. CDR3 length: 17 residues. The CDR3 coding sequence is TGTGCCAGCAGCTTGGCATACCCTCGAGGGATGGAAGAGACCCAGTACTTC. It translates to CASSLAYPRGMEETQYF.

The chain employs TRBV5-1 and TRBJ2-1; D is perhaps TRBD1 (6 bases). Germline V gene data show CDR1 as SGHRS and CDR2 as YFSETQ. Between the trimmed V and J ends, which lost 4 bases and 5 bases, there was a span of 19 bases. CDR3 length: 16 residues. CDR3 nucleotides: TGCGCCAGCAGCCCCCTTCCAGGGGCGGTCCACAATGAGCAGTTCTTC. Its translation: CASSPLPGAVHNEQFF.

This clonotype has only a few counts. This chain connects TRBV7-3 to TRBJ2-3; TRBD2 matches 13 bases. The CDR3 is 18 residues long. CDR1 is SGHTA, CDR2 FQGTGA, per germline. V lost 5 bases to trimming and J lost 2 bases; unmatched junction nucleotides: 10. CDR3 coding DNA: TGTGCCAGCAGCCCCTCAGGACTAGCGGGGGCCGTCACAGATACGCAGTATTTT. It encodes CASSPSGLAGAVTDTQYF.

The chain is built from TRBV7-8 and TRBJ2-1, with 10 nucleotides matching TRBD2. Unmatched junction bases numbered 6, after V lost 3 bases and J lost 7 bases. This CDR3 contains 15 residues. Germline-derived CDR1 and CDR2 are SGHVS and FQNEAQ. The CDR3 DNA sequence: TGTGCCAGCAGCTTCCTAGCGGGGGTCGTTAATGAGCAGTTCTTC. It codes for CASSFLAGVVNEQFF.

The chain couples TRBV6-5 to TRBJ2-7; 8 bases match TRBD1. After removal of 11 bases from V and 0 bases from J, the junction contained 12 bases not matched to a gene. The CDR3 contains 15 residues. Germline-derived CDR1 and CDR2 are MNHEY and SVGAGI. This CDR3 is CAGGLRTGSSYEQYF. As DNA, the CDR3 is TGTGCCGGCGGCCTCCGGACAGGGAGCTCCTACGAGCAGTACTTC.

V usage is TRBV20-1 and J usage is TRBJ2-5; 11 nucleotides agree with TRBD2. The CDR3 loop spans 15 amino acids. The V and J ends lost 2 bases and 8 bases, in that order; junction bases with no gene match: 10. Germline CDR1 is DFQATT and CDR2 is SNEGSKA (reference sequence). The CDR3 reads CSARIAGGPVGTQYF. Here the CDR3 DNA reads TGCAGTGCTAGAATAGCGGGGGGGCCTGTGGGAACCCAGTACTTC.

The chain has TRBV7-9 and TRBJ2-7; D perhaps matches TRBD2 (7 bases). The CDR3 loop spans 14 amino acids. V lost 4 bases and J lost 6, with 16 bases in between. Looked up from germline, CDR1 is SEHNR and CDR2 is FQNEAQ (reference sequence). In DNA form, the CDR3 reads TGTGCCAGCAGCTCCCCGGGCGGGGGCGGCGAGCAGTACTTC. Residues: CASSSPGGGGEQYF.

The V call is TRBV30, the J call TRBJ1-1, with D unresolved. V gave up 3 bases and J gave up 4 bases, with 12 bases separating them. Germline CDR1 GTSNPN, CDR2 SVGIG (reference sequence). The CDR3 contains 13 residues. CDR3 protein: CAWRVRALTEAFF. The CDR3 coding sequence is TGTGCCTGGAGGGTCCGAGCTCTCACTGAAGCTTTCTTT.

The CDR3 region is CAISPDVYNEQFF. The DNA of the CDR3 is TGTGCCATCAGCCCGGACGTCTACAATGAGCAGTTCTTC. The V and J genes are TRBV10-3 and TRBJ2-1; no definite D call. From germline, CDR1 is ENHRY and CDR2 SYGVKD. The CDR3 covers 13 residues. Trimming removed 6 bases at V and 3 bases at J, with 9 bases between.

The CDR3 spells CASSHRTGTDEQYF. The CDR3 coding sequence is TGTGCCAGCAGCCATAGAACAGGTACCGACGAGCAGTACTTC. The rearrangement uses TRBV3-1 and TRBJ2-4; D may be TRBD1 (5 bases). With the DNA end fitting TRBJ2-7 better, the J assignment may be wrong. The CDR3 has 14 residues. Germline V gene sequence: CDR1 LGHDT, CDR2 YNNKEL (reference sequence).